A selection of T cell receptor beta chains follows, all from one sample in a study of blood T cells in healthy people across ages. One entry per CDR3 protein results from TCRdb running MiXCR on the 5' RACE reads. The table shows around 400,000 distinct CDR3 sequences, with 45% to 60% occurring only once. The sample comprised blood. Every receptor here comes from a man in his 60s in good health. Both conserved end residues are part of each CDR3. D genes are given only for firm matches. Size is omitted from some rows. Given values are once, few, many or a class for expanded clones.

v_call	d_call	clone_size	j_call	cdr3_nt	cdr3_aa
TRBV3-1	.	many	TRBJ2-3	TGTGCCAGCAGCCAAGGCGATAGGGGGAAGCAGTATTTT	CASSQGDRGKQYF
TRBV14	TRBD1	once	TRBJ1-1	TGTGCCAGCAGCCCCGCCCGGGACAGGGGGCTCACTGAAGCTTTCTTT	CASSPARDRGLTEAFF
TRBV29-1	.	.	TRBJ1-4	TGCAGCGTTCGACCCTCGGAGAGGGAAAAACTGTTTTTT	CSVRPSEREKLFF
TRBV4-3	.	many	TRBJ2-3	TGCGCCAGCAGCCAGGCCCCTCGCGGGCTGGGGGCAGATACGCAGTATTTT	CASSQAPRGLGADTQYF
TRBV28	.	.	TRBJ1-4	TGTGCCAGCAGACCCCACGGAAGGGAAAAACTGTTTTTT	CASRPHGREKLFF
TRBV12-3/TRBV12-4	TRBD2	few	TRBJ2-7	TGTGCCAGCAGTCCGACTAGCGGGCTCCGGGACGAGCAGTACTTC	CASSPTSGLRDEQYF
TRBV14	TRBD2	.	TRBJ2-1	TGTGCCAGCAGCCAAGCGGGACTAGCGAGGTACAATGAGCAGTTCTTC	CASSQAGLARYNEQFF
TRBV9	.	.	TRBJ2-1	TGTGCCAGCAGTCCCGGGACGTTGGACAATGAGCAGTTCTTC	CASSPGTLDNEQFF
TRBV19	.	.	TRBJ2-7	TGTGCCAGTAGTCCCGGCGAGGGCGCACTTTACGAGCAGTACTTC	CASSPGEGALYEQYF
TRBV27	.	.	TRBJ2-7	TGTGCCAGCAGTTTGAGAGAAGGCTACGAGCAGTACTTC	CASSLREGYEQYF
TRBV20-1	.	.	TRBJ1-1	TGCAGTGCAAACGACGCCCTCAAGGCTGAAGCTTTCTTT	CSANDALKAEAFF
TRBV30	TRBD2	.	TRBJ2-1	TGTGCCTGGAGTCAACTCACTAGCGGGGGGCGAAATGAGCAGTTCTTC	CAWSQLTSGGRNEQFF
TRBV12-3/TRBV12-4	.	.	TRBJ2-1	TGTGCCAGCAGCCCCAAACTAGCCAAACTAAAAAATGAGCAGTTCTTC	CASSPKLAKLKNEQFF
TRBV6-2/TRBV6-3	TRBD2	few	TRBJ2-7	TGTGCCAGCAGAGATGCCGACGGACTAGCGGGAGAAAATAGGCCCTACGAGCAGTACTTC	CASRDADGLAGENRPYEQYF
TRBV7-9	.	.	TRBJ2-3	TGTGCCAGCAGCTTAGGGACTCAATTCGACTTCGATACGCAGTATTTT	CASSLGTQFDFDTQYF
TRBV7-2	.	.	TRBJ2-3	TGTGCCAGCAGCTGGAGAGAGGGCGCGCAGTATTTT	CASSWREGAQYF
TRBV25-1	.	.	TRBJ2-3	TGTGCCAGCAGTGAATTCCGCGCCACAGATACGCAGTATTTT	CASSEFRATDTQYF
TRBV7-2	.	few	TRBJ1-5	TGTGCCAGCAGCTTAGATGGGAGGGGGGAACAGCCCCAGCATTTT	CASSLDGRGEQPQHF
TRBV30	TRBD1	.	TRBJ2-4	TGTGCCTGGAGTAGGCCGGACAGGGCTTGGGACATTCAGTACTTC	CAWSRPDRAWDIQYF
TRBV6-2/TRBV6-3	TRBD2	few	TRBJ2-5	TGTGCCAGCAGTGTCGGGCTAGCGGGAACAGGATCCTTATGGGAGACCCAGTACTTC	CASSVGLAGTGSLWETQYF
TRBV13	.	.	TRBJ2-7	TGTGCCAGCAGCGCTGGGCACAGGGCCTACGAGCAGTACTTC	CASSAGHRAYEQYF
TRBV12-3/TRBV12-4	TRBD2	many	TRBJ2-5	TGTGCCAGCAGTATTACGGGGGGTCGTGAGCAGTACTTC	CASSITGGREQYF
TRBV20-1	.	once	TRBJ2-7	TGCAGTGCTAGAGATCGGGGCAGGAGCCACGAGCAGTACTTC	CSARDRGRSHEQYF
TRBV20-1	TRBD2	once	TRBJ2-5	TGCAGTGCTAGTTTGCAGCGGGGGGGCCGTGGGGAGACCCAGTACTTC	CSASLQRGGRGETQYF
TRBV6-2/TRBV6-3	.	.	TRBJ2-7	TGTACCAGCAGTCCCTTTCCCGCCTACGAGCAGTACTTC	CTSSPFPAYEQYF
TRBV7-3	.	.	TRBJ2-1	TGTGCCAGCAGCTTAACTCTAGCGTCCACGGGGAATGAGCAGTTCTTC	CASSLTLASTGNEQFF
TRBV11-2	.	.	TRBJ2-4	TGTGCCAGTGGGGCGAAAAACATTCAGTACTTC	CASGAKNIQYF
TRBV9	TRBD2	few	TRBJ2-3	TGTGCCAGCAGCGCTACGGGACTAGTAGTCCCGGATACGCAGTATTTT	CASSATGLVVPDTQYF
TRBV10-2	.	.	TRBJ2-5	TGCGCCAGCAGACAGGGAGGGGAGACCCAGTACTTC	CASRQGGETQYF
TRBV10-3	.	.	TRBJ2-5	TGTGCCACCGAGCCCTCCGGTTACCAAGAGACCCAGTACTTC	CATEPSGYQETQYF
TRBV24-1	.	.	TRBJ2-5	TGTGCCACCAGTGATTGGAGGCCGGGAGAAGTGCAGTACTTC	CATSDWRPGEVQYF
TRBV4-3	TRBD2	few	TRBJ2-1	TGCGCCAGCAGCCAAGCGTCTAGCGGGAGTTTGAATGAGCAGTTCTTC	CASSQASSGSLNEQFF
TRBV12-3/TRBV12-4	TRBD1	many	TRBJ2-7	TGTGCCAGCAGTTCAGGGGGCCACGAGCAGTACTTC	CASSSGGHEQYF
TRBV7-2	.	few	TRBJ2-3	TGTGCCAGCAGCCACAATCCTAGCGTACGCACAGATACGCAGTATTTT	CASSHNPSVRTDTQYF
TRBV7-9	.	.	TRBJ1-4	TGTGCCAGCAGCTTAGCTAAGGGTCTAGAGACTAATGAAAAACTGTTTTTT	CASSLAKGLETNEKLFF
TRBV10-1	TRBD2	.	TRBJ2-2	TGCGCCAGCAGGCGACTAGCGGAGAACACCAGGGAGCTGTTTTTT	CASRRLAENTRELFF
TRBV7-2	.	.	TRBJ2-1	TGTGCCAGCAGCCTCGCAGGGGACTCCTACAATGAGCAGTTCTTC	CASSLAGDSYNEQFF
TRBV7-2	.	once	TRBJ2-7	TGTGCCAGCAGCTTAGACAACTACGAGCAGTACTTC	CASSLDNYEQYF
TRBV5-4	.	.	TRBJ2-4	TGTGCCAGCAGCACAGACACGGGAGCCAAAAACATTCAGTACTTC	CASSTDTGAKNIQYF
TRBV20-1	TRBD1	.	TRBJ1-5	TGCAGTGCTAGTGGACAGGTCCATCAGCCCCAGCATTTT	CSASGQVHQPQHF
TRBV28	TRBD2	.	TRBJ2-5	TGTGCCAGCATGCGGGAGGAATCGTTGGGGCAGTACTTC	CASMREESLGQYF
TRBV25-1	.	.	TRBJ2-7	TGTGCCAGCAGGGGCCAGGGACACTACGAGCAGTACTTC	CASRGQGHYEQYF
TRBV5-1	TRBD2	few	TRBJ2-5	TGCGCCAGCAGCCCCCAGGGGACTAGCTCGTCAGAGACCCAGTACTTC	CASSPQGTSSSETQYF
TRBV5-1	.	.	TRBJ2-5	TGCGCCAGCAGCCCGATGGGGGGAGGCAATGAAGGAGAGACCCAGTACTTC	CASSPMGGGNEGETQYF
TRBV3-1	TRBD2	.	TRBJ2-5	TGTGCCAGCAGCCAAGGAGCGGGGGGTCCACAAGAGACCCAGTACTTC	CASSQGAGGPQETQYF
TRBV6-2/TRBV6-3	TRBD1	.	TRBJ1-1	TGTGCCAGCACCCTATCCCAGACAGGGGAAAACACTGAAGCTTTCTTT	CASTLSQTGENTEAFF
TRBV4-3	.	.	TRBJ2-2	TGCGCCAGCAGCCAAGGGGTCGCCGGGGAGCTGTTTTTT	CASSQGVAGELFF
TRBV12-3/TRBV12-4	TRBD1	few	TRBJ1-1	TGTGCCAGCAGTACCGGGACAGGGGGCCTGTACACTGAAGCTTTCTTT	CASSTGTGGLYTEAFF
TRBV20-1	.	few	TRBJ2-5	TGCAGTGTCGGCAGGCCGAGGCCCCAAGAGACCCAGTACTTC	CSVGRPRPQETQYF
TRBV10-3	.	.	TRBJ2-1	TGTGCCATCAGTCCTGATCTAGAAAACCCCTACAATGAGCAGTTCTTC	CAISPDLENPYNEQFF
TRBV7-9	.	.	TRBJ2-5	TGTGCCAGCAGCTTAGGGGCAGAGGGACGGAGCCAAGAGACCCAGTACTTC	CASSLGAEGRSQETQYF
TRBV4-3	TRBD1	.	TRBJ2-5	TGCGCCAGCAGCCAAGCCGGGGACAGGGGGCGCGAAGAGACCCAGTACTTC	CASSQAGDRGREETQYF
TRBV30	.	few	TRBJ1-1	TGTGCCTGGATCTTAGGCATGAACACTGAAGCTTTCTTT	CAWILGMNTEAFF